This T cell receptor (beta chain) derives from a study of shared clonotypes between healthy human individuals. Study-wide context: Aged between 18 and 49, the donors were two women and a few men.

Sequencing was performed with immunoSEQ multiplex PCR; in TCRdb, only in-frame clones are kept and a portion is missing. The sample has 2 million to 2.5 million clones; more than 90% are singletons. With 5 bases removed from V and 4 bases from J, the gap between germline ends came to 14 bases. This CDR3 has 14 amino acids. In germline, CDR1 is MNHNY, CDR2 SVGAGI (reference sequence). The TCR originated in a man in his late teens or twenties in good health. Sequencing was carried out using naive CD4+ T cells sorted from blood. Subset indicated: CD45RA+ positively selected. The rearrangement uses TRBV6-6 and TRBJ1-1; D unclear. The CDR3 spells CASSMGMWGTEAFF. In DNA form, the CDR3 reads TGTGCCAGCAGTATGGGCATGTGGGGCACTGAAGCTTTCTTT.